This T cell receptor beta chain derives from a study of T cells in Graves' hyperthyroidism and ophthalmopathy (dated 2019 in TCRdb). In the study overall: Peripheral blood samples were taken at the time of initial diagnosis, prior to any treatment. After sampling, hyperthyroidism patients received methimazole starting at 30 mg daily, and ophthalmopathy patients received high-dose intravenous methylprednisolone. TCR V-J signatures able to tell the groups apart were searched for in a discovery cohort of around 95 patients, of whom 43 had Graves' ophthalmopathy and around 56 had stable Graves' hyperthyroidism. The approximately 100 discovery patients were divided at random into training and test sets in a 7:3 ratio. The study also compared thyroid tissue and blood T-cell repertoires from more than five Graves' hyperthyroidism patients. Prospective prediction of ophthalmopathy was tested in an independent validation cohort of approximately 19 hyperthyroidism patients and around 16 patients who later progressed to ophthalmopathy. TCR Vbeta CDR3 sequencing of 120 to 150 peripheral blood samples (43 ophthalmopathy, 75 hyperthyroidism and approximately 17 progressor patients) is reported in the paper. Study-wide findings and limitations: No statistical method was used to fix the sample size in advance, and group allocation was not hidden from the investigators. In validation, the model predicted progression to ophthalmopathy with around 71% sensitivity and less than 75% specificity, a median of about 6 months before onset. Most expanded thyroid clonotypes (frequency above 0.001) were also detected in blood, a finding suggesting that blood repertoires may reflect thyroid immune responses. A 13 V-J signature model separated ophthalmopathy from stable hyperthyroidism, with just over 85% sensitivity and 81.08% specificity in cross-validation and 80%/75% in testing.

This clonotype was found many times. What antigen it recognizes has not been identified. Base-call qualities are not available, and no considerably larger clone is one nucleotide away. CDR1 and CDR2 were assigned from the germline V gene (reference sequence) as GTSNPN and SVGIG. V is pared back by 5 bases and J by 5 bases, with 15 bases lying between the germline termini. Counted from cysteine to phenylalanine, this CDR3 has 13 amino acids. Only the CDR3 region is kept as DNA, spanning 39 bases read in frame from base 1. The hyperthyroidism patients were between 18 and 65 years old and newly diagnosed, with a disease duration of less than 2 months. Patients with uncontrolled infections, other autoimmune diseases, pregnancy or lactation were excluded. Clinical symptoms, serum thyroxine and TRAb, thyroid ultrasound, and orbital computed tomography formed the basis for the diagnoses. For progressor patients, blood was drawn at the first diagnosis of hyperthyroidism, before any ophthalmopathy symptoms had appeared. PBMCs were separated from 7.5 to 10 ml of fresh peripheral blood using Ficoll-Paque density gradient centrifugation. Progressor patients were initially diagnosed with Graves' hyperthyroidism and developed ophthalmopathy during follow-up. Trizol reagent was used to extract total RNA, and RNA quality was then checked on an Agilent 2100 Bioanalyzer.

The TCR beta CDR3 regions were amplified from RNA transcripts. For the first round of RT-PCR on the TCR CDR3, the HTBI primer set was used together with the Qiagen OneStep RT-PCR kit. Libraries were constructed in a second round of multiplex PCR, after which size selection and purification were performed. Paired-end sequencing of the libraries was performed with 100 bp reads on an Illumina HiSeq2000. On the authors' methods: SOAPnuke was used to process the raw data, removing reads that contained adapters or uncalled bases, had a mean Phred below 15, or lacked an exact match to the constant primer or identifier. High-quality paired reads were merged using COPE v1.2.5, and each unique nucleotide sequence was defined as a clonotype. MiTCR v1.1 was used to align the clonotypes against IMGT TRBV, TRBD and TRBJ reference segments. The analysis was restricted to V-J combinations with a frequency above 0.0001, which together covered about 99% of the repertoires. A TCS score was defined as the ratio of F50 (clonal expansion) to E x V (chaos), with BLOSUM62-based TCRdist applied between CDR3 peptides within each V-J. Welch's t-statistics and random forest reduced fewer than 600 V-J features to about 12, which were used in a naive Bayes classifier (R e1071). TCRdb reprocessed the public reads (quality trimming at Q25 with fastp, clone calling with MiXCR) and kept in-frame beta chains. Each CDR3 protein gets just one entry, which takes the most common genes and DNA from the rows behind it. These V and J calls rely on TCRdb rather than the paper's analysis. For this sample there are hundreds of thousands of distinct CDR3 sequences; 18% appear just once. The top ten clones comprise roughly a sixth of the sample.

The clonotype originates from a woman in her fifties or sixties with Graves' hyperthyroidism that later progressed to Graves' ophthalmopathy. The sample comprised blood. Rearrangement joined TRBV30 to TRBJ2-5; a weak D assignment points to TRBD2 (5 bases agree). The DNA sequence follows: TGTGCCTGGGAGGTGCGAGGGTCGGAGACCCAGTACTTC. Its protein reads: CAWEVRGSETQYF.